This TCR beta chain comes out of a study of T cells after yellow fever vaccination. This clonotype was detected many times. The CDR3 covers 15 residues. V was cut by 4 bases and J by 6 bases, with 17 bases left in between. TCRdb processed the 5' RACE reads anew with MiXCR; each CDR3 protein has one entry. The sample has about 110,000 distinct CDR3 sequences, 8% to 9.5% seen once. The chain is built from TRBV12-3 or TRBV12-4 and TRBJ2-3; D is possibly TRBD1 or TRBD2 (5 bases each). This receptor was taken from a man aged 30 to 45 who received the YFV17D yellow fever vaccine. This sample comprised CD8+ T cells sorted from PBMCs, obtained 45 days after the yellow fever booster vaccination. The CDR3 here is CASSSEGRPGDTQYF. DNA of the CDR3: TGTGCCAGCAGTTCCGAGGGTCGGCCAGGGGATACGCAGTATTTT.